This T cell receptor beta chain originates from a study of T cell responses to AZD1222 COVID-19 vaccine. The CDR3 is 16 residues long. Germline-derived CDR1 and CDR2 are SGHNT and YYREEE (reference sequence). The J segment lost 4 bases and the V segment lost 3 bases, leaving 8 bases of the junction unmatched. Second-dose recipients at about 4 or about 12 weeks were treated as one pooled group. Repertoires were generated with immunoSEQ multiplex PCR, while TCRdb's copy carries only in-frame clones and drops some. This sample carries approximately 270,000 clones, around 93% of them seen once, and the ten largest clones take roughly 0.5%. This clone was found once.

This rearrangement joins TRBV5-4 to TRBJ2-3; the match to TRBD1 covers 10 bases. This sequence was found in an adult who received the AZD1222 COVID-19 vaccine. Sequencing was performed on peripheral blood, taken 28 days after the second AZD1222 dose. CDR3 DNA: TGTGCCAGCAGCTGGGGGACAGGGGTGGGAGCAGATACGCAGTATTTT. Encoded protein: CASSWGTGVGADTQYF.